These T cell receptor beta chains were read from a single sample in a study of T-cell reconstitution after alpha-beta-depleted transplantation in children. From the PCR reads, TCRdb called clonotypes with MiXCR, one entry per CDR3 protein. Of 800,000 to 1,000,000 distinct CDR3 sequences in the sample, roughly 31% are singletons; the top ten hold over 25%. The material was PBMCs, mostly from graft donor cells, obtained 360 days after TCRalphabeta/CD19-depleted stem cell transplant. The receptor source for this set is a boy under two years old who had a stem cell transplant for SCID, so the T cells may come from the graft donor. The CDR3 runs from the conserved cysteine through the conserved F or W. The D gene is left open where the match is weak. The size entry is marked missing in some rows and otherwise reads once, few, many or a size class.

J gene	clone size	D gene	V gene	CDR3 protein	CDR3 DNA
TRBJ2-7	few	-	TRBV12-3/TRBV12-4	CASSPSPTTYEQYF	TGTGCCAGCAGTCCTAGCCCGACAACCTACGAGCAGTACTTC
TRBJ2-5	few	TRBD2	TRBV15	CATSGRLGLAGGPQETQYF	TGTGCCACCTCTGGCCGGCTGGGACTAGCGGGGGGCCCCCAAGAGACCCAGTACTTC
TRBJ2-1	few	TRBD2	TRBV27	CASSWRGAGDEQFF	TGTGCCAGCAGTTGGCGGGGGGCCGGGGATGAGCAGTTCTTC
TRBJ2-1	few	TRBD2	TRBV9	CASSVVGSGGEQFF	TGTGCCAGCAGCGTAGTGGGTAGCGGGGGTGAGCAGTTCTTC
TRBJ2-7	-	TRBD1	TRBV11-2	CASSSPSYRQGSNSYEQYF	TGTGCCAGCAGCTCCCCCTCTTATCGACAGGGGTCTAACTCCTACGAGCAGTACTTC
TRBJ1-5	-	-	TRBV7-6	CASSLRGVDQPQHF	TGTGCCAGCAGCTTAAGGGGGGTCGATCAGCCCCAGCATTTT
TRBJ1-1	-	-	TRBV2	CASRVDSMMNTEAFF	TGTGCCAGCAGGGTGGACAGCATGATGAACACTGAAGCTTTCTTT
TRBJ2-7	-	TRBD1	TRBV5-6	CASRPKGQPKGEQYF	TGTGCCAGCAGACCCAAGGGACAGCCCAAGGGCGAGCAGTACTTC
TRBJ2-3	-	TRBD2	TRBV6-2/TRBV6-3	CASSYYSSGAPDTQYF	TGTGCCAGCAGTTATTATTCAAGCGGGGCTCCAGATACGCAGTATTTT
TRBJ2-1	-	-	TRBV5-5	CASSLFPGTSYNEQFF	TGTGCCAGCAGCTTGTTCCCCGGGACCTCCTACAATGAGCAGTTCTTC
TRBJ1-2	-	-	TRBV5-1	CASSFYRNYGYTF	TGCGCCAGCAGCTTCTACAGGAACTATGGCTACACCTTC
TRBJ2-3	few	-	TRBV20-1	CSAREGRRTSTDTQYF	TGCAGTGCTAGAGAAGGCAGAAGGACTAGCACAGATACGCAGTATTTT
TRBJ2-7	-	-	TRBV7-9	CASSFPSDGDLRYEQYF	TGTGCCAGCAGCTTCCCCTCCGACGGGGACCTCCGGTACGAGCAGTACTTC
TRBJ2-4	-	-	TRBV7-2	CASSPRPAAKNIQYF	TGTGCCAGCAGCCCCCGCCCCGCAGCCAAAAACATTCAGTACTTC
TRBJ1-5	-	-	TRBV9	CASSVLQGHQPQHF	TGTGCCAGCAGCGTACTACAGGGTCATCAGCCCCAGCATTTT
TRBJ1-4	few	-	TRBV5-5	CASSVDPDSSFYEKLFF	TGTGCCAGCAGCGTAGACCCCGACAGTTCGTTCTATGAAAAACTGTTTTTT
TRBJ1-2	-	-	TRBV28	CASSSPDGGNYGYTF	TGTGCCAGCAGCTCTCCCGATGGGGGTAACTATGGCTACACCTTC
TRBJ1-2	few	TRBD1	TRBV29-1	CSVEDSSDRANYGYTF	TGCAGCGTTGAAGACTCCTCAGACAGGGCTAACTATGGCTACACCTTC
TRBJ1-1	-	-	TRBV5-5	CASSSQSSRGGTEAFF	TGTGCCAGCAGCTCGCAATCCAGTAGAGGGGGCACTGAAGCTTTCTTT
TRBJ2-5	once	-	TRBV18	CASSPGTVGETQYF	TGTGCCAGCTCACCTGGGACCGTAGGAGAGACCCAGTACTTC
TRBJ2-2	few	TRBD2	TRBV4-1	CASSQDRLAGLTGELFF	TGCGCCAGCAGCCAAGATAGACTAGCGGGGCTCACCGGGGAGCTGTTTTTT
TRBJ2-7	-	TRBD2	TRBV6-5	CASSYTSGDEQYF	TGTGCCAGCAGTTACACTAGCGGGGACGAGCAGTACTTC
TRBJ2-3	few	TRBD1	TRBV29-1	CSVEGRGIMADTQYF	TGCAGCGTTGAGGGCAGGGGGATCATGGCAGATACGCAGTATTTT
TRBJ1-1	many	-	TRBV7-3	CASSQRGNTEAFF	TGTGCCAGCAGCCAGCGAGGCAACACTGAAGCTTTCTTT
TRBJ1-3	few	-	TRBV12-3/TRBV12-4	CASSLEKSGNTIYF	TGTGCCAGCAGTTTGGAAAAGTCGGGGAACACCATATATTTT
TRBJ2-3	-	TRBD2	TRBV6-1	CASSGQPGLADFTDTQYF	TGTGCCAGCAGTGGCCAACCGGGACTAGCGGATTTCACAGATACGCAGTATTTT
TRBJ2-7	-	TRBD1	TRBV10-3	CAISDGTGGAYEQYF	TGTGCCATCAGTGATGGGACAGGGGGTGCCTACGAGCAGTACTTC
TRBJ1-2	few	-	TRBV12-3/TRBV12-4	CASSFGAFGYGYTF	TGTGCCAGCAGTTTTGGCGCCTTTGGCTATGGCTACACCTTC
TRBJ2-1	-	TRBD1	TRBV28	CASSSGTASSRNEQFF	TGTGCCAGCAGTTCCGGGACAGCCTCCTCTCGCAATGAGCAGTTCTTC
TRBJ2-5	-	-	TRBV21-1	CASSKSDGLEGMQETQYF	TGTGCCAGCAGCAAAAGTGATGGTCTCGAGGGCATGCAAGAGACCCAGTACTTC
TRBJ2-1	few	TRBD2	TRBV5-1	CASSLPLAGSYNEQFF	TGCGCCAGCAGCTTACCCTTAGCGGGAAGCTACAATGAGCAGTTCTTC
TRBJ2-3	few	-	TRBV9	CASSGTRATDTQYF	TGTGCCAGCAGCGGAACCCGGGCTACAGATACGCAGTATTTT
TRBJ2-1	few	-	TRBV7-2	CASSPRARGNEQFF	TGTGCCAGCAGCCCCCGGGCCCGGGGGAATGAGCAGTTCTTC
TRBJ1-1	few	TRBD1	TRBV7-2	CASRSVTGVTEAFF	TGTGCCAGCAGATCTGTCACAGGGGTTACTGAAGCTTTCTTT
TRBJ2-1	few	TRBD2	TRBV7-2	CASTKGGLAGRNEQFF	TGTGCCAGCACCAAGGGCGGGCTAGCGGGTAGGAATGAGCAGTTCTTC
TRBJ2-1	-	TRBD1	TRBV28	CASSPTWDRENEQFF	TGTGCCAGCAGTCCCACCTGGGACAGGGAAAATGAGCAGTTCTTC
TRBJ2-1	-	-	TRBV10-3	CAISESEVRRSYNEQFF	TGTGCCATCAGTGAGTCAGAGGTTCGAAGGTCCTACAATGAGCAGTTCTTC
TRBJ2-1	few	-	TRBV7-3	CASSLTGGRRDDEQFF	TGTGCCAGCAGCTTAACGGGGGGGCGCCGGGACGATGAGCAGTTCTTC
TRBJ2-5	few	TRBD2	TRBV6-5	CASSYGAGGGETQYF	TGTGCCAGCAGTTACGGAGCGGGGGGTGGAGAGACCCAGTACTTC
TRBJ2-7	-	TRBD2	TRBV20-1	CSASPSGGPSEQYF	TGCAGTGCTAGTCCCAGCGGGGGACCCTCGGAGCAGTACTTC